What follows describes a single T cell receptor beta chain. Its specificity is not known. These data belong to a study of T cell repertoires in cytomegalovirus infection. V shed 6 bases, J shed 6 bases, and the junction held 7 bases outside the gene matches. This CDR3 contains 13 residues. Germline-derived CDR1 and CDR2 are SNHLY and FYNNEI. TCRdb re-called the reads with MiXCR, one entry per CDR3 protein. Of over 450,000 distinct CDR3 sequences listed, around 11% are singletons. Study results and limitations: HLA-C-restricted CMV clonotypes gave the most frequent clonotype in two of eight donors. CMV carriers with the relevant HLA were identified by cumulative public TCR beta family frequency.

The sequencing input was PBMCs. The chain employs TRBV2 and TRBJ1-2; 7 bases line up with TRBD1. The TCR sequence derives from a human donor in good health (CMV status not recorded). Some clones in this sample may be carry-over from other donors' samples. The CDR3 loop reads CASRNLDRDGYTF. The CDR3 DNA reads as TGTGCCAGCAGGAACCTCGACAGGGATGGCTACACCTTC.